By share of the sample, the clone carrying this T cell receptor (beta chain) is medium-sized. Its specificity is unknown. The data originate from a study of cytotoxic CD8 clonotypes in ibrutinib-treated CLL. Libraries of TCR beta were made from around 2.1 micrograms of genomic DNA that came from cryopreserved PBMCs. The V and J ends lost 3 bases and 9 bases respectively, with 20 bases between them. This CDR3 contains 15 residues. Germline V gene lookup returns CDR1 LNHDA and CDR2 SQIVND (reference sequence). Overall study results and limits: Timing of sampling differed between sustained-remission and progressing patients.

The repertoire was sequenced with immunoSEQ multiplex PCR; TCRdb's copy has only in-frame clones and lacks some. Of approximately 60,000 clones in the sample, roughly three fifths were seen once. The clonotype comes from a human donor with chronic lymphocytic leukemia. Specimen: PBMCs, collected after 24 months of ibrutinib treatment. The chain has TRBV19 and TRBJ1-1; D remains unclear. The CDR3 region is CASSITPHQFGQAFF. CDR3 DNA: TGTGCCAGTAGTATCACCCCCCATCAATTTGGACAAGCTTTCTTT.